Below are 21 T cell receptor beta chains sequenced from a single sample in a study of T cell responses to AZD1222 COVID-19 vaccine. Method: immunoSEQ multiplex PCR; TCRdb's copy keeps in-frame clones and lacks some. The sample gives 85,000 to 120,000 clones, less than 95% of which show up once; less than 10% is in the top ten. This specimen consisted of peripheral blood, obtained 28 days after the second AZD1222 dose. The receptors stem from an adult who received the AZD1222 COVID-19 vaccine.

J is TRBJ2-5 and V is TRBV27, with TRBD1 identical over 8 bases. Per germline, CDR1 MNHEY and CDR2 SMNVEV (reference sequence). J lost 5 bases, V lost 5 bases, and 7 bases had no gene match. The CDR3 is 14 amino acids. This CDR3 is CASSRQTGEETQYF. Written as DNA, the CDR3 is TGTGCCAGCAGTCGGCAGACAGGGGAGGAGACCCAGTACTTC.

The J gene is TRBJ1-5, the V gene TRBV6-5; maybe TRBD1 (5 bases). The CDR3 is 14 residues long. Deletions cut 6 bases from V and 7 bases from J, with 16 bases between. Germline loops: CDR1 MNHEY, CDR2 SVGAGI. The DNA for the CDR3 is TGTGCCAGCAGCCCGTCGGACGGGGGGCAGCCCCAGCATTTT. Translation gives CASSPSDGGQPQHF.

The rearrangement uses TRBV2 and TRBJ2-1; 8 bases map to TRBD2. CDR3 length: 13 amino acids. V shed 9 bases, J shed 4 bases, and the junction held 5 bases outside the gene matches. Germline values: CDR1 SNHLY, CDR2 FYNNEI. The CDR3 reads CARAGAVYNEQFF. The CDR3 nucleotides are TGTGCCAGAGCGGGGGCCGTTTACAATGAGCAGTTCTTC. The whole variable domain, filled in from reference TRBV2 and TRBJ2-1, reads EPEVTQTPSHQVTQMGQEVILRCVPISNHLYFYWYRQILGQKVEFLVSFYNNEISEKSEIFDDQFSVERPDGSNFTLKIRSTKLEDSAMYFCARAGAVYNEQFFGPGTRLTVL.

This clone was seen a few times. The chain uses TRBV7-9 and TRBJ1-1; possible D gene TRBD1, 5 bases. CDR1 SEHNR and CDR2 FQNEAQ come from the germline V gene (reference sequence). The V end lost 2 bases, the J end lost 8 bases, and 6 bases lay between the germline ends. The CDR3 spans 11 residues. This chain's CDR3 is CASSLRGEAFF. The CDR3 bases are TGTGCCAGCAGCTTACGGGGCGAAGCTTTCTTT.

This clone occurred once. The chain couples TRBV6-5 to TRBJ1-5; D perhaps matches TRBD1 (5 bases). This CDR3 has 14 residues. Germline CDR1 reads MNHEY; CDR2 reads SVGAGI. Between the trimmed V and J ends, which lost 8 bases and 3 bases, there was a span of 14 bases. The CDR3 loop is CASGGGAFNQPQHF. CDR3 DNA: TGTGCCAGCGGAGGAGGGGCATTCAATCAGCCCCAGCATTTT.

V usage is TRBV19 and J usage is TRBJ2-7; a possible D gene is TRBD2 (7 bases). The CDR3 consists of 15 residues. The V and J ends lost 4 bases and 4 bases respectively, with 17 bases between them. From germline, CDR1 is LNHDA and CDR2 SQIVND (reference sequence). CDR3 bases: TGTGCCAGTAGTACCCGGGGAGGGGGAATATACGAGCAGTACTTC. This sequence encodes CASSTRGGGIYEQYF.

The CDR3 DNA reads TGTGCCAGCAGCCAAGATGGGGCGCAGGTGAGCAATCAGCCCCAGCATTTT. It translates to CASSQDGAQVSNQPQHF. The chain employs TRBV3-1 (or the pseudogene TRBV3-2) and TRBJ1-5; D may be TRBD1 (5 bases). Looked up from germline, CDR1 is LGHDT and CDR2 is YNNKEL (reference sequence). The CDR3 sequence is 17 residues long. V was pared by 0 bases and J by 1 base, with 13 bases between.

V usage is TRBV9 and J usage is TRBJ2-1; D may be TRBD1 or TRBD2 (5 bases each). The germline CDR1 and CDR2 sequences are SGDLS and YYNGEE. Trimming removed 3 bases from V and 11 bases from J, with 12 bases in between. This CDR3 contains 12 residues. CDR3 sequence (DNA): TGTGCCAGCAGCGCATCACCGGGACAGCAGTTCTTC. Translation gives CASSASPGQQFF.

The rearrangement uses TRBV3-1 (or the pseudogene TRBV3-2) and TRBJ1-4; possibly TRBD1 for D (6 bases). This CDR3 spans 16 amino acids. Trimming left V 5 bases short and J 5 bases short, with 18 bases between. Germline V gene lookup returns CDR1 LGHDT and CDR2 YNNKEL (reference sequence). DNA for the CDR3: TGTGCCAGCAGCGAGAACTCAGGGGTCAGCAATGAAAAACTGTTTTTT. Protein: CASSENSGVSNEKLFF.

V and J are TRBV7-9 and TRBJ1-5, with D possibly TRBD1 on 6 matching bases. Germline V gives CDR1 SEHNR, CDR2 FQNEAQ (reference sequence). V lost 6 bases and J 3 bases, leaving 12 bases between the germline ends. The CDR3 totals 14 residues. CDR3 in amino acids: CASSSDSSNQPQHF. For the CDR3, the DNA is TGTGCCAGCAGTTCGGACAGCTCCAATCAGCCCCAGCATTTT. The full variable domain, in which reference TRBV7-9 and TRBJ1-5 provide the parts outside the CDR3, is DTGVSQNPRHKITKRGQNVTFRCDPISEHNRLYWYRQTLGQGPEFLTYFQNEAQLEKSRLLSDRFSAERPKGSFSTLEIQRTEQGDSAMYLCASSSDSSNQPQHFGDGTRLSIL.

The gene calls are TRBV13 and TRBJ1-6; weak D call: TRBD1 (5 bases). The CDR3 spans 14 residues. Trimming stripped 5 bases from V and 7 bases from J, with 12 bases between. Germline V gene data show CDR1 as PRHDT and CDR2 as FYEKMQ (reference sequence). The CDR3: CASSPDSVNSPLHF. CDR3 DNA sequence: TGTGCCAGCAGCCCCGACAGCGTAAATTCACCCCTCCACTTT.

The chain couples TRBV5-6 to TRBJ1-2; D not resolved. This CDR3 has 16 amino acids. CDR1 and CDR2 (germline): SGHDT, YYEEEE. Deletions cut 0 bases from V and 7 bases from J, with 19 bases between. The CDR3 spells CASSLGAEDGWVGYTF. For the CDR3, the DNA is TGTGCCAGCAGCTTGGGGGCGGAGGACGGGTGGGTTGGCTACACCTTC. Variable domain in full (rest from reference TRBV5-6 and TRBJ1-2): DAGVTQSPTHLIKTRGQQVTLRCSPKSGHDTVSWYQQALGQGPQFIFQYYEEEERQRGNFPDRFSGHQFPNYSSELNVNALLLGDSALYLCASSLGAEDGWVGYTFGSGTRLTVV.

This chain joins TRBV13 and TRBJ1-6; D gene ambiguous. Trimming removed 5 bases from V and 0 bases from J, with 8 bases in between. The CDR3 covers 15 residues. Germline CDR1 reads PRHDT; CDR2 reads FYEKMQ (reference sequence). CDR3 amino acids: CASSRESSYNSPLHF. The CDR3 region has the DNA TGTGCCAGCAGCCGGGAAAGCTCCTATAATTCACCCCTCCACTTT. The whole variable domain, remainder taken from reference TRBV13 and TRBJ1-6, is AAGVIQSPRHLIKEKRETATLKCYPIPRHDTVYWYQQGPGQDPQFLISFYEKMQSDKGSIPDRFSAQQFSDYHSELNMSSLELGDSALYFCASSRESSYNSPLHFGNGTRLTVT.

The chain has TRBV4-3 and TRBJ1-1; tentatively, D is TRBD1 (5 bases). CDR3 length: 15 amino acids. The V end was cut by 3 bases, the J end by 1 base, with 12 bases between. Germline CDR1 LGHNA, CDR2 YSLEER. The CDR3 spells CASSQGEAGNTEAFF. The CDR3 DNA sequence: TGCGCCAGCAGCCAGGGGGAGGCAGGGAACACTGAAGCTTTCTTT.

This chain connects TRBV9 to TRBJ2-1; 12 nucleotides match TRBD2. The germline gives CDR1 SGDLS, CDR2 YYNGEE. V trimming: 0 bases; J trimming: 7 bases; junction bases outside the gene matches: 11. The CDR3 length is 18 residues. This chain's CDR3 is CASSVGVGGLAGRNEQFF. CDR3 nucleotide sequence: TGTGCCAGCAGCGTAGGCGTTGGCGGACTAGCGGGGCGTAATGAGCAGTTCTTC.

This clone was seen just once. The rearrangement links TRBV6-2 or TRBV6-3 to TRBJ2-7, with D perhaps TRBD1 (6 bases). The CDR3 consists of 14 residues. The V gene's germline CDR1 is MNHEY and CDR2 SVGEGT. Trimming shortened V by 2 bases and J by 0 bases, and 8 bases separated the two germline ends. Written as DNA, the CDR3 is TGTGCCAGCAGTTACCACAGGGTCTCCTACGAGCAGTACTTC. This codes for CASSYHRVSYEQYF.

For this clone: A read error may account for a junction end that differs from germline. For the CDR3, the DNA is TGTGCTAGCAGCCTCACGAGCTATGGGCACAATGAGCAGTTCTTC. It translates to CASSLTSYGHNEQFF. J is TRBJ2-1 and V is TRBV7-7; unclear D gene. CDR1 and CDR2 from the germline V gene are SSHAT and FNYEAQ (reference sequence). The CDR3 spans 15 residues.

This clone was seen only a few times. CDR3 in amino acids: CSVRDPNKGYGYTF. In DNA, the CDR3 is TGCAGCGTTCGGGATCCGAATAAGGGATATGGCTACACCTTC. The gene calls are TRBV29-1 and TRBJ1-2; D is uncertain. The CDR3 runs 14 residues. V lost 5 bases and J lost 5, with 18 bases in between. Germline CDR1 and CDR2: SQVTM and ANQGSEA.

V usage is TRBV4-3 and J usage is TRBJ2-3, with TRBD2 matching 7 bases. This CDR3 spans 16 amino acids. V lost 0 bases, J lost 1 base, and 4 bases stayed unmatched. Germline V gives CDR1 LGHNA, CDR2 YSLEER. CDR3 sequence: CASSQDPGGGTDTQYF. The CDR3 nucleotides read TGCGCCAGCAGCCAAGACCCGGGGGGTGGCACAGATACGCAGTATTTT.

This chain joins TRBV7-9 and TRBJ2-3; D possibly corresponds to TRBD2 (6 bases). Trimming removed 5 bases from V and 3 bases from J, with 18 bases in between. Germline values: CDR1 SEHNR, CDR2 FQNEAQ (reference sequence). The CDR3 covers 16 residues. The CDR3 spells CASSPQLSLATDTQYF. The CDR3 nucleotides are TGTGCCAGCAGCCCCCAGTTGAGTCTAGCGACAGATACGCAGTATTTT.

The chain uses TRBV3-1 (or the pseudogene TRBV3-2) and TRBJ2-3, with 9 bases aligning to TRBD2. The CDR3 is 15 amino acids. Germline CDR1 LGHDT, CDR2 YNNKEL (reference sequence). The junction had 8 bases not matched to a gene; V was cut back by 0 bases and J by 10 bases. The CDR3 loop is CASSQEGREGHPQYF. DNA of the CDR3: TGTGCCAGCAGCCAAGAAGGGCGGGAGGGACATCCGCAGTATTTT.